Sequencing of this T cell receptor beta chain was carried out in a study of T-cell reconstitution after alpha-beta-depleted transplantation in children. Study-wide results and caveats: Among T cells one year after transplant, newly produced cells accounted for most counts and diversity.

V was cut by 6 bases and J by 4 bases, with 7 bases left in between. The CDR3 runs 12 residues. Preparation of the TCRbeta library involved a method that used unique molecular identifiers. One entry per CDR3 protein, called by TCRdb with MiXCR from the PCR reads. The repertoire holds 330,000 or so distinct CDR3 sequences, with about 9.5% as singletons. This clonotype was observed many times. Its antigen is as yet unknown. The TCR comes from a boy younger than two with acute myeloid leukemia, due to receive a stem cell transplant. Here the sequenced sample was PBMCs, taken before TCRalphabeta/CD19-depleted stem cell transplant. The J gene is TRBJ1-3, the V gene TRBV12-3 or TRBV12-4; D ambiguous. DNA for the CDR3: TGTGCCAGCAGGGCGCCCGGAAACACCATATATTTT. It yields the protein CASRAPGNTIYF.